These 15 T cell receptor beta chains originate from one sample sequenced in a study of Graves' ophthalmopathy and Graves' hyperthyroidism. Amplification of TCR beta CDR3 regions used RNA transcripts. First-round RT-PCR employed HTBI primers, with a second-round multiplex PCR after it. TCRdb called the multiplex PCR reads again in MiXCR, with one record for every CDR3 protein. Altogether around 660,000 distinct CDR3 sequences are present, more than 40% being singletons, with the ten largest covering around 3%. Sequenced: peripheral blood. The source is an adult man with Graves' ophthalmopathy.

To note about this clonotype: This may come from a read error, since a much larger clone is one base off. As the CDR3 is not closed by the conserved phenylalanine or tryptophan, this likely results from a read error. This chain links TRBV5-1 with TRBJ2-5; D call uncertain. This CDR3 spans 14 amino acids. Germline-derived CDR1 and CDR2 are SGHRS and YFSETQ. The CDR3 is CASSLALVQETQYV. Written as DNA, the CDR3 is TGTGCCAGCAGCTTGGCTTTAGTTCAAGAGACCCAGTACGTC.

J is TRBJ2-2 and V is TRBV5-1, with D unclear. Germline CDR1 SGHRS, CDR2 YFSETQ. Trimming left V 3 bases short and J 6 bases short, with 6 bases between. This CDR3 is built from 12 residues. The CDR3 nucleotides are TGCGCCAGCAGCTCGGTATCCGGGGAGCTGTTTTTT. The encoded protein is CASSSVSGELFF.

The chain employs TRBV29-1 and TRBJ2-5; TRBD1 agrees at 9 bases. The J call may be wrong; the DNA end is better matched by TRBJ2-7. CDR3 length: 14 residues. The germline gives CDR1 SQVTM, CDR2 ANQGSEA. DNA of the CDR3: TGCAGCGTTAAGCCCGGGACAGGGCTAGCCGAGCAGTACTTC. Its translation: CSVKPGTGLAEQYF.

This clonotype was detected many times. CDR3 region: CASSASWETQYF. The CDR3 coding sequence is TGTGCCAGCAGCGCGAGTTGGGAGACCCAGTACTTC. The V gene is TRBV11-2, the J gene TRBJ2-5; D is unresolved. The CDR3 runs 12 residues. The V end was cut by 5 bases, the J end by 5 bases, with 9 bases between. Looked up from germline, CDR1 is SGHAT and CDR2 is FQNNGV.

This clonotype was picked up a small number of times. The CDR3, as DNA: TGCGCCAGCAGCATGACAGGACTGCTAGGGACGAACACCGGGGAGCTGTTTTTT. Translating gives CASSMTGLLGTNTGELFF. V usage is TRBV5-1 and J usage is TRBJ2-2; TRBD1 is a possible D gene (6 bases). CDR3 size: 18 residues. From germline, CDR1 is SGHRS and CDR2 YFSETQ. Trimming cost V 4 bases and J 0 bases, with 19 bases left between them.

The sample holds a few counts of this clonotype. The CDR3 DNA reads TGTGCCAGCAGATCGAGGGGAGCCTACGAGCAGTACTTC. This translates into CASRSRGAYEQYF. The V call is TRBV12-3 or TRBV12-4, the J call TRBJ2-7; D may correspond to TRBD1 or TRBD2 (5 bases each). This CDR3 has 13 amino acids. V was clipped by 6 bases and J by 2 bases, with 11 bases between them.

In its sample, this clonotype was seen many times. The chain combines TRBV2 with TRBJ2-7; 10 nucleotides agree with TRBD1. Germline-derived CDR1 and CDR2 are SNHLY and FYNNEI. The CDR3 spans 15 residues. The J segment lost 2 bases and the V segment lost 1 base, leaving 2 bases of the junction unmatched. The CDR3 sequence: CASSEGGQGAYEQYF. In nucleotides, the CDR3 is TGTGCCAGCAGTGAAGGAGGACAGGGGGCCTACGAGCAGTACTTC.

This clonotype was detected ten times or more. Germline is not matched at one junction end, which may reflect a read error. The chain couples TRBV10-3 to TRBJ2-7; perhaps TRBD1 as D (5 bases). Germline lookup yields CDR1 ENHRY and CDR2 SYGVKD. The CDR3 extends over 15 amino acids. CDR3 nucleotide sequence: TGTGCCAGCAGTTACGTGCAGGGTGAGCCCTACGAGCAGTACTTC. Amino acid sequence: CASSYVQGEPYEQYF.

Notes on this clonotype: A much larger clone is a single base away; this may be a read error. This rearrangement joins TRBV7-8 to TRBJ2-7, with D maybe TRBD2 (6 bases). The germline gives CDR1 SGHVS, CDR2 FQNEAQ. The CDR3 runs to 15 residues. The CDR3 loop is CASSLDGAGSYVQYF. Written as DNA, the CDR3 is TGTGCCAGCAGCTTAGACGGAGCGGGTTCCTACGTGCAGTACTTC.

The rearrangement links TRBV10-2 to TRBJ1-1; D remains unclear. CDR1 WSHSY and CDR2 SAAADI come from the germline V gene. V was clipped by 9 bases and J by 1 base, with 12 bases between them. The CDR3 extends over 13 amino acids. CDR3 sequence (DNA): TGCGCCAGTCGGAGGATCGGGAACACTGAAGCTTTCTTT. Translation gives CASRRIGNTEAFF.

As for this clonotype: The germline gene is not matched at one end of the junction; a read error may be the cause. V and J are TRBV11-1 and TRBJ1-3; 9 nucleotides align to TRBD1. The CDR3 is 17 amino acids. CDR1 is SGHAT and CDR2 is FQDESV in the germline V gene (reference sequence). The CDR3 nucleotides read TGCGCCAGCAGCCGCCCGGGACAGGGTGAATATGGCTACACCATATATTTT. Protein: CASSRPGQGEYGYTIYF.

At least ten counts were recorded for this clonotype. This sequence joins TRBV7-2 and TRBJ2-7; TRBD1 or TRBD2 may be the D gene (5 bases each). Between the trimmed V and J ends, which lost 5 bases and 6 bases, there was a span of 17 bases. This CDR3 region has 14 residues. Germline values: CDR1 SGHTA, CDR2 FQGNSA. CDR3 nucleotides: TGTGCCAGCAGCCAAGCCCCCGCCGGGGCCGAGCAGTACTTC. It is translated as CASSQAPAGAEQYF.

This clonotype was seen a handful of times. Sequence at one end of the junction differs from germline and may be a read error. The gene calls are TRBV10-3 and TRBJ1-5, with D maybe TRBD1 (5 bases). This CDR3 spans 15 amino acids. Germline CDR1 reads ENHRY; CDR2 reads SYGVKD. CDR3 region: CASSPSGVTAQPQHF. CDR3 DNA sequence: TGTGCCAGCAGTCCCTCGGGGGTCACCGCTCAGCCCCAGCATTTT.

This clonotype was picked up many times. The chain is built from TRBV20-1 and TRBJ1-2, with D possibly matching TRBD1 (5 bases). Germline loops: CDR1 DFQATT, CDR2 SNEGSKA (reference sequence). V gave up 4 bases and J gave up 6 bases, with 12 bases separating them. There are 12 residues in the CDR3. The CDR3 loop is CSATPGGNGYTF. The CDR3, as DNA: TGCAGTGCTACCCCGGGGGGGAATGGCTACACCTTC.

This clonotype occurred many times. J is TRBJ2-2 and V is TRBV2, with a weak D call TRBD1 (6 bases). CDR1 and CDR2 (germline): SNHLY, FYNNEI. CDR3 size: 13 residues. Trimming stripped 3 bases from V and 7 bases from J, with 9 bases between. The CDR3: CASSDTGHGELFF. CDR3 nucleotides: TGTGCCAGCAGTGACACAGGGCACGGGGAGCTGTTTTTT.